This T cell receptor (beta chain) was profiled in a study of blood T cell repertoires in COVID-19. Sequencing used immunoSEQ multiplex PCR; TCRdb keeps in-frame clones, though not all of them. The table includes more than 300,000 clones, 86% detected once. Trimming shortened V by 3 bases and J by 0 bases, and 14 bases separated the two germline ends. The CDR3 consists of 16 residues. CDR1 is SEHNR, CDR2 FQNEAQ, per germline (reference sequence). The rearrangement joins TRBV7-9 to TRBJ1-1; possibly TRBD1 for D (5 bases). The TCR originated in a young woman who had recovered from COVID-19. Specimen: PBMCs or T cells enriched from blood (not recorded which). The CDR3 DNA follows: TGTGCCAGCAGCTTCCCCGGGGGGGGACTGAACACTGAAGCTTTCTTT. Translation: CASSFPGGGLNTEAFF.